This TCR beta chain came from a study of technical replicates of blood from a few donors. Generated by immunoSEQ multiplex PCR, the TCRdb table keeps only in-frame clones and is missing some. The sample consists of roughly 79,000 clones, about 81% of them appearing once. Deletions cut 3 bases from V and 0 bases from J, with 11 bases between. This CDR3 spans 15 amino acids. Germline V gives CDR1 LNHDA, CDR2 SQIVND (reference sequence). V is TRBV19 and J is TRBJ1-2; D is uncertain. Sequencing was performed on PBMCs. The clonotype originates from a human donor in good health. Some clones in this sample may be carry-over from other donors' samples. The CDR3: CASSIGKGPNYGYTF. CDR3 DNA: TGTGCCAGTAGTATCGGGAAGGGCCCTAACTATGGCTACACCTTC. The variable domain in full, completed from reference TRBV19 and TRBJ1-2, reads DGGITQSPKYLFRKEGQNVTLSCEQNLNHDAMYWYRQDPGQGLRLIYYSQIVNDFQKGDIAEGYSVSREKKESFPLTVTSAQKNPTAFYLCASSIGKGPNYGYTFGSGTRLTVV.